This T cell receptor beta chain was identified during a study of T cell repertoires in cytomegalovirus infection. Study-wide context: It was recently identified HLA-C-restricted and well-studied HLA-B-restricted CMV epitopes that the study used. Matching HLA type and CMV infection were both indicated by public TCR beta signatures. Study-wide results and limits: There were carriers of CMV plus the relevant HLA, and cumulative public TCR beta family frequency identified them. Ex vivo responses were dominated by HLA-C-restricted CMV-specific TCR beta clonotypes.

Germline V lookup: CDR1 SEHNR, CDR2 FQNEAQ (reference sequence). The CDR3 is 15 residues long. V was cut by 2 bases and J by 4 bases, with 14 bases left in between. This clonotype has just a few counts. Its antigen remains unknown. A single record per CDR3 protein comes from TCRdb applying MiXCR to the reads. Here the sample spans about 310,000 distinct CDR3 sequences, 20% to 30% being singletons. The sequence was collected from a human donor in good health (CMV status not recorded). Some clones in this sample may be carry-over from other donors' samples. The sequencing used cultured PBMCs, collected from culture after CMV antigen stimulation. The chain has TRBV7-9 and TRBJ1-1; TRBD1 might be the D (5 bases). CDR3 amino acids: CASSLQVPGRTEAFF. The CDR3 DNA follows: TGTGCCAGCAGCTTACAAGTGCCAGGGCGCACTGAAGCTTTCTTT. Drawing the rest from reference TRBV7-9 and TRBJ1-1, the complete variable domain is DTGVSQNPRHKITKRGQNVTFRCDPISEHNRLYWYRQTLGQGPEFLTYFQNEAQLEKSRLLSDRFSAERPKGSFSTLEIQRTEQGDSAMYLCASSLQVPGRTEAFFGQGTRLTVV.